This is a list of T cell receptor beta chains from one sample in a study of siplizumab effects on memory and regulatory T cells. Sequencing used immunoSEQ multiplex PCR; TCRdb keeps in-frame clones, though not all of them. Here the sample spans over 100,000 clones, around 95% being singletons. What was sequenced was non-Treg CD4+ T cells sorted from blood. These receptors originate from a human donor in good health. CDR3s include the opening cysteine and the closing phenylalanine or tryptophan. D genes are given only for firm matches. Clone size appears in some rows only: once, few, many, or a class for an expanded clone.

J: TRBJ2-7
V: TRBV7-2
D: -
size: once
CDR3: CASSLVSSVAAEQYF
DNA: TGTGCCAGCAGCTTAGTCTCTTCGGTAGCAGCCGAGCAGTACTTC

J: TRBJ2-5
V: TRBV9
D: -
size: -
CDR3: CASSSSPGAQETQYF
DNA: TGTGCCAGCAGCTCCAGCCCGGGGGCCCAAGAGACCCAGTACTTC

J: TRBJ2-7
V: TRBV7-9
D: -
size: -
CDR3: CASSPNSYEQYF
DNA: TGTGCCAGCAGCCCTAATTCCTACGAGCAGTACTTC

J: TRBJ1-2
V: TRBV11-2
D: TRBD1
size: -
CDR3: CASSPGQGYNYGYTF
DNA: TGTGCCAGCAGCCCTGGACAGGGATACAACTATGGCTACACCTTC

J: TRBJ2-7
V: TRBV28
D: -
size: -
CDR3: CASSLWYEQYF
DNA: TGTGCCAGCAGTTTATGGTACGAGCAGTACTTC

J: TRBJ1-4
V: TRBV4-3
D: -
size: -
CDR3: CASSQDVGRVQEKLFF
DNA: TGCGCCAGCAGCCAAGATGTAGGCAGGGTACAAGAAAAACTGTTTTTT

J: TRBJ2-3
V: TRBV6-5
D: TRBD1
size: -
CDR3: CASRRDSTSDTQYF
DNA: TGTGCCAGCAGAAGGGACAGTACCTCGGATACGCAGTATTTT

J: TRBJ2-3
V: TRBV9
D: TRBD2
size: -
CDR3: CASSFRLAGSVDTQYF
DNA: TGTGCCAGCAGCTTCCGACTAGCGGGGAGTGTAGATACGCAGTATTTT

J: TRBJ2-3
V: TRBV4-3
D: -
size: -
CDR3: CASSSNFPDTQYF
DNA: TGCGCCAGCAGCTCCAACTTTCCAGATACGCAGTATTTT

J: TRBJ1-6
V: TRBV11-2
D: -
size: -
CDR3: CASSSPGRPLHF
DNA: TGTGCCAGCAGCTCTCCGGGTAGGCCCCTCCACTTT

J: TRBJ1-1
V: TRBV7-2
D: TRBD1
size: -
CDR3: CASSRGGTDMNTEAFF
DNA: TGTGCCAGCAGCCGCGGAGGGACAGACATGAACACTGAAGCTTTCTTT

J: TRBJ2-3
V: TRBV19
D: -
size: -
CDR3: CASTKGRATGDTQYF
DNA: TGTGCCAGTACCAAGGGCAGGGCAACAGGGGATACGCAGTATTTT

J: TRBJ2-3
V: TRBV7-3
D: TRBD2
size: -
CDR3: CASSLNSGGAGDTQYF
DNA: TGTGCCAGCAGCTTAAACAGCGGGGGGGCCGGAGATACGCAGTATTTT

J: TRBJ2-7
V: TRBV29-1
D: -
size: -
CDR3: CSVGGSSYEQYF
DNA: TGCAGCGTTGGTGGGAGCTCCTACGAGCAGTACTTC

J: TRBJ2-5
V: TRBV11-2
D: -
size: -
CDR3: CASSLDRVGETQYF
DNA: TGTGCCAGCAGCTTAGACAGGGTGGGGGAGACCCAGTACTTC

J: TRBJ2-1
V: TRBV6-5
D: TRBD1
size: -
CDR3: CASRGQGASNEQFF
DNA: TGTGCCAGCAGGGGACAGGGGGCTTCCAATGAGCAGTTCTTC

J: TRBJ2-7
V: TRBV4-1
D: TRBD2
size: -
CDR3: CASSMGLAGSYEQYF
DNA: TGCGCCAGCAGCATGGGACTAGCGGGCTCCTACGAGCAGTACTTC

J: TRBJ1-1
V: TRBV10-3
D: -
size: -
CDR3: CAISGGGAEAFF
DNA: TGTGCCATCAGTGGCGGGGGGGCGGAAGCTTTCTTT

J: TRBJ2-7
V: TRBV19
D: -
size: -
CDR3: CASSIGWGEQYF
DNA: TGTGCCAGTAGTATAGGATGGGGCGAGCAGTACTTC

J: TRBJ1-1
V: TRBV19
D: -
size: -
CDR3: CASNLPGGGHTEAFF
DNA: TGTGCCAGTAATCTCCCGGGGGGGGGCCACACTGAAGCTTTCTTT

J: TRBJ1-1
V: TRBV7-2
D: -
size: -
CDR3: CASSSAGSGALEAFF
DNA: TGTGCCAGCAGCAGCGCGGGGTCAGGGGCTTTAGAAGCTTTCTTT

J: TRBJ2-5
V: TRBV4-2
D: -
size: -
CDR3: CASSRAETQYF
DNA: TGTGCCAGCAGCCGAGCGGAGACCCAGTACTTC

J: TRBJ1-1
V: TRBV28
D: -
size: -
CDR3: CASRMNTEAFF
DNA: TGTGCCAGCAGGATGAACACTGAAGCTTTCTTT

J: TRBJ1-1
V: TRBV6-4
D: -
size: few
CDR3: CASSESQLNTEAFF
DNA: TGTGCCAGCAGTGAATCGCAACTGAACACTGAAGCTTTCTTT

J: TRBJ1-1
V: TRBV6-6
D: TRBD1
size: -
CDR3: CASSHSGQPNTEAFF
DNA: TGTGCCAGCAGTCATTCGGGACAGCCGAACACTGAAGCTTTCTTT

J: TRBJ2-5
V: TRBV7-2
D: -
size: -
CDR3: CASSLDRDQETQYF
DNA: TGTGCCAGCAGCTTAGACAGGGACCAAGAGACCCAGTACTTC

J: TRBJ1-2
V: TRBV15
D: TRBD1
size: -
CDR3: CATSRLPSGGNYGYTF
DNA: TGTGCCACCAGCAGACTCCCTTCAGGGGGGAACTATGGCTACACCTTC

J: TRBJ2-3
V: TRBV5-1
D: TRBD2
size: -
CDR3: CASSYQLAGNTDTQYF
DNA: TGCGCCAGCAGCTACCAACTAGCGGGGAACACAGATACGCAGTATTTT

J: TRBJ1-2
V: TRBV5-6
D: TRBD1
size: -
CDR3: CASSPTGGNYGYTF
DNA: TGTGCCAGCAGCCCGACAGGGGGCAACTATGGCTACACCTTC

J: TRBJ2-2
V: TRBV20-1
D: -
size: -
CDR3: CSARDTGELFF
DNA: TGCAGTGCTAGGGACACCGGGGAGCTGTTTTTT

J: TRBJ1-4
V: TRBV11-2
D: -
size: -
CDR3: CASSLSWGPNEKLFF
DNA: TGTGCCAGCAGCTTAAGTTGGGGGCCTAATGAAAAACTGTTTTTT

J: TRBJ2-7
V: TRBV29-1
D: -
size: -
CDR3: CSVERAGLLSSYEQYF
DNA: TGCAGCGTTGAACGGGCAGGGCTCCTTAGCTCCTACGAGCAGTACTTC

J: TRBJ2-1
V: TRBV6-1
D: TRBD2
size: -
CDR3: CASSEVTRLAGYNEQFF
DNA: TGTGCCAGCAGTGAAGTCACCCGACTAGCGGGGTACAATGAGCAGTTCTTC

J: TRBJ1-1
V: TRBV4-3
D: -
size: few
CDR3: CASSQEPAPGGTEAFF
DNA: TGCGCCAGCAGCCAAGAGCCAGCCCCGGGAGGCACTGAAGCTTTCTTT

J: TRBJ2-5
V: TRBV19
D: TRBD1
size: -
CDR3: CASSLLRQGARGRQETQYF
DNA: TGTGCCAGTAGTCTCCTACGACAGGGGGCCAGGGGACGACAAGAGACCCAGTACTTC

J: TRBJ2-3
V: TRBV9
D: -
size: -
CDR3: CASSSEGGRTDTQYF
DNA: TGTGCCAGCAGCTCAGAGGGGGGGCGCACAGATACGCAGTATTTT

J: TRBJ2-1
V: TRBV5-6
D: TRBD2
size: -
CDR3: CASSLFTPTSGGTYNEQFF
DNA: TGTGCCAGCAGCTTGTTCACGCCCACTAGCGGGGGGACCTACAATGAGCAGTTCTTC

J: TRBJ2-1
V: TRBV6-1
D: -
size: -
CDR3: CASSEPELPRLPYNEQFF
DNA: TGTGCCAGCAGTGAACCGGAGCTACCTAGGCTCCCCTACAATGAGCAGTTCTTC

J: TRBJ1-4
V: TRBV12-5
D: TRBD1
size: -
CDR3: CASGLLEPGQGSEKLFF
DNA: TGTGCTAGTGGTTTGTTAGAGCCGGGACAGGGGAGTGAAAAACTGTTTTTT

J: TRBJ1-2
V: TRBV28
D: -
size: -
CDR3: CASSSGLVYGYTF
DNA: TGTGCCAGCAGCTCAGGGTTAGTCTATGGCTACACCTTC